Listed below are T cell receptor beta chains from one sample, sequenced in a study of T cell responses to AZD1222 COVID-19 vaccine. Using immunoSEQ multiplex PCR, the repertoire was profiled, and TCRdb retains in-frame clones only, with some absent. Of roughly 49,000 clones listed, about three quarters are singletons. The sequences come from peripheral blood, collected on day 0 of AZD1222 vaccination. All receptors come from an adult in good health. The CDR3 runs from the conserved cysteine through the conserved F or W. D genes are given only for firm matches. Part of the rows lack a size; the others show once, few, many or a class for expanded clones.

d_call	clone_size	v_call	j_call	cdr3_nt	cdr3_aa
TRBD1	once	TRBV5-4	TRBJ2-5	TGTGCCAGCAGCTTAGTAGACAGGGGAGAGACCCAGTACTTC	CASSLVDRGETQYF
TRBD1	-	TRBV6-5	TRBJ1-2	TGTGCCAGCAAAGTCTCCCGGGACAGGGACTATGGCTACACCTTC	CASKVSRDRDYGYTF
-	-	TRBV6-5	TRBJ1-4	TGTGCCAGCAGCCCGGGACAAGCAACTAATGAAAAACTGTTTTTT	CASSPGQATNEKLFF
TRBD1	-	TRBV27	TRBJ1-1	TGTGCCAGCAAACCGGGACAGGGCGCGGGCACTGAAGCTTTCTTT	CASKPGQGAGTEAFF
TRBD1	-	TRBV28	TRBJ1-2	TGTGCCAGCAGTTTGGAGGGACAGGGTCGCTATGGCTACACCTTC	CASSLEGQGRYGYTF
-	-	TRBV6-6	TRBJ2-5	TGTGCCAGCAGTTACACTAGAACTCAAGAGACCCAGTACTTC	CASSYTRTQETQYF
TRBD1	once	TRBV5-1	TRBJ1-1	TGCGCCAGCAGCTTCTCAGGGACAGGGATGAACACTGAAGCTTTCTTT	CASSFSGTGMNTEAFF
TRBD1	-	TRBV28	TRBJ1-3	TGTGCCAGCAGTTCCTTCGGGACAGCTGGAAACACCATATATTTT	CASSSFGTAGNTIYF
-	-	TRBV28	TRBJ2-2	TGTGCCAGCAGTTTATCTCTCACCGGGGAGCTGTTTTTT	CASSLSLTGELFF
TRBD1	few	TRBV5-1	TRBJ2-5	TGCGCCAGCAGCTTGCAGGGGGCAGGGGGAGGAGAGACCCAGTACTTC	CASSLQGAGGGETQYF
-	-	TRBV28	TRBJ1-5	TGTGCCAGCACTTCCTCTGGGGGGTTGAATCAGCCCCAGCATTTT	CASTSSGGLNQPQHF
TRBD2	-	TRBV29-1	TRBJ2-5	TGCAGCGTCGCGGGAGAACGAGAGACCCAGTACTTC	CSVAGERETQYF
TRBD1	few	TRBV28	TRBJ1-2	TGTGCCAGCAGTATCCAGGGGGGGTACACCTTC	CASSIQGGYTF
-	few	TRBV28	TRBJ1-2	TGTGCCAGTAAAGACCCATACGATGGCTACACCTTC	CASKDPYDGYTF
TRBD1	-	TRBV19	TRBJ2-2	TGTGCCAGTAGTGGGACAGGGTTTAGCGGGGAGCTGTTTTTT	CASSGTGFSGELFF
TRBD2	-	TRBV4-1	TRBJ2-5	TGCGCCAGCAGCCAGTATGGGGGGGTAGGGGAGACCCAGTACTTC	CASSQYGGVGETQYF
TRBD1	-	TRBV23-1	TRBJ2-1	TGCGCCAGCAGTCAATCTCACTCCCAGACAGGGCGGGAGCAGTTCTTC	CASSQSHSQTGREQFF
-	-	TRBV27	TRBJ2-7	TGTGCCAGCAGTTTATCCCTCGCTTCCTACGAGCAGTACTTC	CASSLSLASYEQYF
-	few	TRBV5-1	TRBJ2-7	TGCGCCAGCAGCTTGGAATCCTACGAGCAGTACTTC	CASSLESYEQYF
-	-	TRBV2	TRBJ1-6	TGTGCCAGCAGTTACCGACCGGGCCCGAATTCACCCCTCCACTTT	CASSYRPGPNSPLHF
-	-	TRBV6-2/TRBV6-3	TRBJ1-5	TGTGCCAGCAGTTACGGGGCTAGGAATCGTCAGCCCCAGCATTTT	CASSYGARNRQPQHF
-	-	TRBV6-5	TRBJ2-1	TGTGCCAGCAGGGGGTCAGGGATTTACAATGAGCAGTTCTTC	CASRGSGIYNEQFF
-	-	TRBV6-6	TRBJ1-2	TGTGCCAGCAGTTACTCGGACGGAACTAACTATGGCTACACCTTC	CASSYSDGTNYGYTF
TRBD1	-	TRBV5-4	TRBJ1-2	TGTGCCAGCAGCTCGGGACAGGGGGCAAATTTAGGTTATGGCTACACCTTC	CASSSGQGANLGYGYTF
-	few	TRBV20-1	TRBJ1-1	TGCAGTGCTAGTTCCCTCCGGGGGGCTGAAGCTTTCTTT	CSASSLRGAEAFF